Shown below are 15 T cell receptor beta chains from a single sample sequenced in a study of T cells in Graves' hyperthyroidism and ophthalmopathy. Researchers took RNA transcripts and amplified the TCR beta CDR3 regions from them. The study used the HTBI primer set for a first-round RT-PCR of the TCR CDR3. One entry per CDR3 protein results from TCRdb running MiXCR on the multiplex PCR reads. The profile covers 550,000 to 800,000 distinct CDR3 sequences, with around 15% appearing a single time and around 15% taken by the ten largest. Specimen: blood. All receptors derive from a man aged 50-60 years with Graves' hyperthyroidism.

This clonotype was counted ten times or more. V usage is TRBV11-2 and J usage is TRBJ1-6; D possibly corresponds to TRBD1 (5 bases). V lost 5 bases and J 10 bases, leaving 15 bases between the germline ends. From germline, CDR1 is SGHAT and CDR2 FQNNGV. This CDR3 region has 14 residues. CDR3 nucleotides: TGTGCCAGCAGCCCCCCCAGGGTCGGATCACCCCTCCACTTT. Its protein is CASSPPRVGSPLHF.

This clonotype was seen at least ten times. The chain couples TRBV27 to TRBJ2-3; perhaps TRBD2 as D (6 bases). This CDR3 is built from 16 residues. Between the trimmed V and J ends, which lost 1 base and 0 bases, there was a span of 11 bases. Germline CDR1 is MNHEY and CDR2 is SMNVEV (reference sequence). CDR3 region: CASSLLGRGSTDTQYF. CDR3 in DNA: TGTGCCAGCAGTTTATTGGGCCGGGGGAGCACAGATACGCAGTATTTT.

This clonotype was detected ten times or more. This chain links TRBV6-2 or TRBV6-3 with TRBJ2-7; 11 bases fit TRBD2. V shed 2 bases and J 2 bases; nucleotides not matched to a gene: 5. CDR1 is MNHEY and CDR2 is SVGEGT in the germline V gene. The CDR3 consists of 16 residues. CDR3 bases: TGTGCCAGCAGTTACGATCTAGCGGGGGGAGCCTACGAGCAGTACTTC. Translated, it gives CASSYDLAGGAYEQYF.

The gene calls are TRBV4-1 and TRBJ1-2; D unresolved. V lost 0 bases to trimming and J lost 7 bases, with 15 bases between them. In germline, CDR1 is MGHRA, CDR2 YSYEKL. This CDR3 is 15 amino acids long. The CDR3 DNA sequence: TGCGCCAGCAGCCAAGATCTGACCCCAGAAGTTGGCTACACCTTC. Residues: CASSQDLTPEVGYTF.

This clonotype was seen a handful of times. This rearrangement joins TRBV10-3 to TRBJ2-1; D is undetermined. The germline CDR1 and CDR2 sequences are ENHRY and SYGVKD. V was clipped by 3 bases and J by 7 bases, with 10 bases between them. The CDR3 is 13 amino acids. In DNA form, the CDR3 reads TGTGCCATCAGTGAAGGATTGGAGAATGAGCAGTTCTTC. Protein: CAISEGLENEQFF.

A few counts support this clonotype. CDR3 bases: TGTGCCAGCAGCCAAGTGGGGAGGGTTGAAGCTTTCTTT. It codes for CASSQVGRVEAFF. The chain carries TRBV14 and TRBJ1-1; D is unresolved. The CDR3 extends over 13 amino acids. V lost 1 base to trimming and J lost 7 bases, with 10 bases between them. Germline loops: CDR1 SGHDN, CDR2 FVKESK.

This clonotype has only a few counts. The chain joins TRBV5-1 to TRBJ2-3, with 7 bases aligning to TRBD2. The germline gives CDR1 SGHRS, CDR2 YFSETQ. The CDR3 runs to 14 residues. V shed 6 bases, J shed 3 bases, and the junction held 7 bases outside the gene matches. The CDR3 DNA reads TGCGCCAGCAATGGAGCGGGGACTACAGATACGCAGTATTTT. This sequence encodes CASNGAGTTDTQYF.

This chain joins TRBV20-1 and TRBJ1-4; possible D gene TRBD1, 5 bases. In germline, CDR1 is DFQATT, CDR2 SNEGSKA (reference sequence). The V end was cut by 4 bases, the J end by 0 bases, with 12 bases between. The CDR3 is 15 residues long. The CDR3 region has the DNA TGCAGTGCTATTCTCACACAGGCAACTAATGAAAAACTGTTTTTT. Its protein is CSAILTQATNEKLFF.

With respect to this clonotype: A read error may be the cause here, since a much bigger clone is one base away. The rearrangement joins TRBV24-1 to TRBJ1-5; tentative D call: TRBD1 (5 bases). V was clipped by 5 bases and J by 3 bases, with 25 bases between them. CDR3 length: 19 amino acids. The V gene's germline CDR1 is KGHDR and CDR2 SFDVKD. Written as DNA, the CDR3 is TGTGCCACCAGTGGCATTCTGAAGCGACAGATCCATAACAATCAGCCCCAGCATTTT. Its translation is CATSGILKRQIHNNQPQHF.

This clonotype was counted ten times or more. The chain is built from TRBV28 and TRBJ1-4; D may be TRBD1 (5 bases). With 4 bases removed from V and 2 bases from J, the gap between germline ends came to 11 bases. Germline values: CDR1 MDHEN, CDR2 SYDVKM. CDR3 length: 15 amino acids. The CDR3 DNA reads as TGTGCCAGCAGTTCCCCTGGGGGGACTAATGAAAAACTGTTTTTT. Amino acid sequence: CASSSPGGTNEKLFF.

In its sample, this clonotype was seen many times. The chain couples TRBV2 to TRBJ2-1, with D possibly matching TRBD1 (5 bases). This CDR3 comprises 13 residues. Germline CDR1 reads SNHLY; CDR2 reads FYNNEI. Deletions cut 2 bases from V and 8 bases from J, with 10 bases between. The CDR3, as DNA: TGTGCCAGCAGTGAACAGGGTTACCATGAGCAGTTCTTC. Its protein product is CASSEQGYHEQFF. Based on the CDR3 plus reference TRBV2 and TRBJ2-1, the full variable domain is EPEVTQTPSHQVTQMGQEVILRCVPISNHLYFYWYRQILGQKVEFLVSFYNNEISEKSEIFDDQFSVERPDGSNFTLKIRSTKLEDSAMYFCASSEQGYHEQFFGPGTRLTVL.

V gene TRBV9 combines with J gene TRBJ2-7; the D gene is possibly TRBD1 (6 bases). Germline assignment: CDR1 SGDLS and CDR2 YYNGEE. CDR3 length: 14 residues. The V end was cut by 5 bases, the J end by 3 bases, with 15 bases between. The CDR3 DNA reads TGTGCCAGCAGTGCGACTGGGGGCCTCTACGAGCAGTACTTC. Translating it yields CASSATGGLYEQYF.

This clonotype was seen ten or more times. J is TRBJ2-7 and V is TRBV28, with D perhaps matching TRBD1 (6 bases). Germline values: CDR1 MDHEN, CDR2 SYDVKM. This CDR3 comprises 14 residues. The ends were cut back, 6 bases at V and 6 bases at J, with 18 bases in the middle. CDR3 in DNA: TGTGCCAGCAGGTTCTACAGGGAAATCGGCGAGCAGTACTTC. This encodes CASRFYREIGEQYF.

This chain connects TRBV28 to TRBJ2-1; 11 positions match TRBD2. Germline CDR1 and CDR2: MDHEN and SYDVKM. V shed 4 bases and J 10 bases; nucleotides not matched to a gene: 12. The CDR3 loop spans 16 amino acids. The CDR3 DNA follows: TGTGCCAGCAGTTCCTGGACTAGCGGGTACGTTTTAGAGCAGTTCTTC. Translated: CASSSWTSGYVLEQFF.

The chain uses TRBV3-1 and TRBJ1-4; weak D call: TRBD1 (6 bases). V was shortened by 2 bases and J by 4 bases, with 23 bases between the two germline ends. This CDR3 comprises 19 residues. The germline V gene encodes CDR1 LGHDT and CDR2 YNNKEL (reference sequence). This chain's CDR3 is CASSQPVATLRGINEKLFF. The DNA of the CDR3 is TGTGCCAGCAGCCAACCGGTCGCGACTCTGAGGGGGATTAATGAAAAACTGTTTTTT.